This TCR beta chain is from a study of blood T cell repertoires in COVID-19. About the study: From the United States, Italy and Spain came samples of acute and convalescent COVID-19.

Repertoires were generated with immunoSEQ multiplex PCR, while TCRdb's copy carries only in-frame clones and drops some. The sample includes approximately 150,000 clones, about 83% seen only once; the top ten take around 9.5%. V dropped 5 bases and J dropped 5; count of bases not matched to a gene: 7. The CDR3 spans 16 residues. The germline CDR1 and CDR2 sequences are SGHRS and YFSETQ. The chain combines TRBV5-1 with TRBJ2-2; TRBD2 matches 12 bases. The receptor comes from a man aged 30 to 45 with COVID-19, enrolled during active disease. Sequenced material: peripheral blood. The CDR3 loop reads CASRSTSGRQTGELFF. DNA of the CDR3: TGCGCCAGCAGAAGTACTAGCGGGAGGCAAACCGGGGAGCTGTTTTTT.